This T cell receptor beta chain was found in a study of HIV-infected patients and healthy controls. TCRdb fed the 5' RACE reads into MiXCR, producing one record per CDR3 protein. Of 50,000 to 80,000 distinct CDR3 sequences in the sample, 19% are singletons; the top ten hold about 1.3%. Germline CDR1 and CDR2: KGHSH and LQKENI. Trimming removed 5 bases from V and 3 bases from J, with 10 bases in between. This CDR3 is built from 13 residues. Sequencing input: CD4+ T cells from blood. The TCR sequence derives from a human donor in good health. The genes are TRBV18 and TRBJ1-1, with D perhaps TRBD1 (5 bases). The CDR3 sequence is CASSTSRDTEAFF. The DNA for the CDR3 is TGTGCCAGCTCAACTTCCAGGGACACTGAAGCTTTCTTT.